These 19 T cell receptor beta chains were all obtained from the same sample, sequenced in a study of cytotoxic CD8 clonotypes in ibrutinib-treated CLL. Assay used: immunoSEQ multiplex PCR; TCRdb lists only in-frame clones, some missing. There are approximately 160,000 clones in the sample; approximately 91% occur only once, and about 3% lies in the top ten. The starting material was PBMCs, obtained at disease progression, from a patient treated with ibrutinib. Receptors originate from a human donor with chronic lymphocytic leukemia.

V is TRBV15 and J is TRBJ1-5; D possibly corresponds to TRBD1 (5 bases). This CDR3 comprises 17 residues. CDR1 LNHNV and CDR2 YYDKDF come from the germline V gene (reference sequence). V dropped 1 base and J dropped 1 base, with 14 bases sitting between them. CDR3 sequence reads: CATSRGRPRDSNQPQHF. CDR3 bases: TGTGCCACCAGCAGAGGGCGTCCCCGGGACAGCAATCAGCCCCAGCATTTT.

V is TRBV7-6 and J is TRBJ2-5, with D maybe TRBD2 (6 bases). The length of the CDR3 is 14 residues. The V gene's germline CDR1 is SGHVS and CDR2 FNYEAQ. V was clipped by 1 base and J by 3 bases, with 9 bases between them. For the CDR3, the DNA is TGTGCCAGCAGCTTAGATTCGGGGGAAGAGACCCAGTACTTC. This gives the protein CASSLDSGEETQYF.

The CDR3 is CASRIYTGNTEAFF. CDR3 coding DNA: TGTGCCAGCAGAATTTATACAGGGAACACTGAAGCTTTCTTT. J is TRBJ1-1 and V is TRBV7-2, with TRBD1 as a possible D gene (5 bases). From germline, CDR1 is SGHTA and CDR2 FQGNSA. The length of the CDR3 is 14 residues. Trimming removed 6 bases at V and 1 base at J, with 12 bases between.

CDR3 nucleotides: TGTGCCAGCAGTCCGGGACAGGGGTATCAGCCCCAGCATTTT. This sequence encodes CASSPGQGYQPQHF. This chain uses TRBV6-5 with TRBJ1-5, with 10 nucleotides matching TRBD1. The V segment lost 5 bases and the J segment 5 bases; nucleotides outside the gene matches: 3. The CDR3 length is 14 residues. In germline, CDR1 is MNHEY, CDR2 SVGAGI.

This clone occurred a few times. The chain carries TRBV5-1 and TRBJ2-7; D unclear. The germline V gene encodes CDR1 SGHRS and CDR2 YFSETQ. V lost 0 bases and J 2 bases, leaving 12 bases between the germline ends. The CDR3 sequence is 15 residues long. Here the CDR3 DNA reads TGCGCCAGCAGCTTGGCTCGGCAGTTAGCCTACGAGCAGTACTTC. Its translation is CASSLARQLAYEQYF.

This sequence joins TRBV30 and TRBJ2-2; D uncertain. Trimming cost V 2 bases and J 4 bases, with 14 bases left between them. Germline CDR1 and CDR2: GTSNPN and SVGIG (reference sequence). There are 15 residues in the CDR3. CDR3 nucleotides: TGTGCCTGGAGTCCCTCCGGTCTGGGCACCGGGGAGCTGTTTTTT. Amino acid sequence: CAWSPSGLGTGELFF.

This rearrangement joins TRBV18 to TRBJ2-2; D call uncertain. The V end lost 4 bases, the J end lost 5 bases, and 14 bases lay between the germline ends. Looked up from germline, CDR1 is KGHSH and CDR2 is LQKENI. There are 15 residues in the CDR3. The DNA of the CDR3 is TGTGCCAGCTCACTCCCCTCTGTGGGAACCGGGGAGCTGTTTTTT. Translated, it gives CASSLPSVGTGELFF.

J is TRBJ1-1 and V is TRBV14, with D tentatively TRBD1 (5 bases). CDR1 and CDR2 (germline): SGHDN, FVKESK. V was trimmed by 2 bases and J by 11 bases, leaving 15 bases between them. This CDR3 has 13 residues. The chain's CDR3 is CASSQSPGGKAFF. Here the CDR3 DNA reads TGTGCCAGCAGCCAATCGCCGGGGGGTAAGGCTTTCTTT.

This rearrangement joins TRBV7-2 to TRBJ2-4; D is unclear. V gave up 0 bases and J gave up 3 bases, with 0 bases separating them. The CDR3 is made up of 12 amino acids. Per germline, CDR1 SGHTA and CDR2 FQGNSA. The CDR3 DNA sequence: TGTGCCAGCAGCTTAGCCAAAAACATTCAGTACTTC. Encoded protein: CASSLAKNIQYF. The full variable domain, rest sourced from reference TRBV7-2 and TRBJ2-4, is GAGVSQSPSNKVTEKGKDVELRCDPISGHTALYWYRQSLGQGLEFLIYFQGNSAPDKSGLPSDRFSAERTGGSVSTLTIQRTQQEDSAVYLCASSLAKNIQYFGAGTRLSVL.

This clone has a single count. The CDR3 sequence: CASSLMGARGNEQYF. The DNA for the CDR3 is TGTGCCAGCAGCTTAATGGGGGCGCGGGGAAACGAGCAGTACTTC. The chain links TRBV7-3 to TRBJ2-7; D is perhaps TRBD1 or TRBD2 (6 bases each). V was clipped by 1 base and J by 5 bases, with 15 bases between them. This CDR3 has 15 amino acids. Germline loops: CDR1 SGHTA, CDR2 FQGTGA.

This clone occurred once. This chain joins TRBV7-3 and TRBJ2-1; TRBD2 aligns across 11 bases. The germline V gene has CDR1 SGHTA and CDR2 FQGTGA. The V segment lost 0 bases and the J segment 2 bases; nucleotides outside the gene matches: 9. The CDR3 runs 19 residues. As DNA, the CDR3 is TGTGCCAGCAGCTTAACAGCGTCAACTAGCGGGAGAACCTACAATGAGCAGTTCTTC. Translated: CASSLTASTSGRTYNEQFF.

The chain employs TRBV6-5 and TRBJ2-1; TRBD1 matches 7 bases. Germline loops: CDR1 MNHEY, CDR2 SVGAGI. The length of the CDR3 is 15 residues. J lost 7 bases, V lost 2 bases, and 8 bases had no gene match. CDR3 sequence (DNA): TGTGCCAGCAGTTACACCGGACAGGCTAAAAATGAGCAGTTCTTC. Protein sequence: CASSYTGQAKNEQFF.

The chain links TRBV7-9 to TRBJ1-1; 9 positions match TRBD1. The CDR3 is 14 amino acids. The V gene's germline CDR1 is SEHNR and CDR2 FQNEAQ (reference sequence). Trimming cost V 6 bases and J 5 bases; bases outside gene matches: 7. CDR3 in amino acids: CASRPTGTGTEAFF. Here the CDR3 DNA reads TGTGCCAGCAGACCGACCGGGACAGGGACTGAAGCTTTCTTT.

CDR3 coding DNA: TGTGCCAGCCGGGGAGAGAGCTCCTACAATGAGCAGTTCTTC. Residues: CASRGESSYNEQFF. The chain joins TRBV28 to TRBJ2-1; the D gene is possibly TRBD2 (5 bases). Germline-derived CDR1 and CDR2 are MDHEN and SYDVKM. The CDR3 is 14 residues long. The V and J ends lost 8 bases and 0 bases respectively, with 11 bases between them.

The chain employs TRBV7-2 and TRBJ1-2; 8 bases line up with TRBD1. The CDR3 is 17 residues long. V was clipped by 5 bases and J by 2 bases; unmatched bases: 13. In germline, CDR1 is SGHTA, CDR2 FQGNSA. CDR3 sequence reads: CASSQRTGTGANYGYTF. CDR3 nucleotides: TGTGCCAGCAGCCAAAGGACCGGGACAGGTGCAAACTATGGCTACACCTTC.

The chain employs TRBV6-5 and TRBJ1-5; no firm D call. Germline loops: CDR1 MNHEY, CDR2 SVGAGI. CDR3 length equals 14 residues. Deletions cut 0 bases from V and 4 bases from J, with 7 bases between. For the CDR3, the DNA is TGTGCCAGCAGTTACTCGTCCCCAAATCAGCCCCAGCATTTT. Translation gives CASSYSSPNQPQHF.

The chain joins TRBV11-3 to TRBJ1-2; D not certain. The CDR3 contains 12 residues. Trimming shortened V by 0 bases and J by 8 bases, and 7 bases separated the two germline ends. Per germline, CDR1 SGHNT and CDR2 YENEEA. DNA of the CDR3: TGTGCCAGCAGCTTAGATCTTCAGGGCTACACCTTC. Protein: CASSLDLQGYTF.

This clone was counted a single time. The V and J genes are TRBV11-3 and TRBJ2-1; TRBD1 matches 8 bases. V was clipped by 1 base and J by 4 bases; unmatched bases: 6. Per germline, CDR1 SGHNT and CDR2 YENEEA. The CDR3 runs to 16 residues. The CDR3 region is CASSLVSGTGYNEQFF. The CDR3 region has the DNA TGTGCCAGCAGCTTAGTGTCCGGGACAGGATACAATGAGCAGTTCTTC. The whole variable domain, filled in from reference TRBV11-3 and TRBJ2-1, reads EAGVVQSPRYKIIEKKQPVAFWCNPISGHNTLYWYLQNLGQGPELLIRYENEEAVDDSQLPKDRFSAERLKGVDSTLKIQPAELGDSAVYLCASSLVSGTGYNEQFFGPGTRLTVL.

The chain joins TRBV6-6 to TRBJ2-5; possible D gene TRBD1, 5 bases. V lost 4 bases and J lost 3, with 9 bases in between. CDR3 size: 13 residues. CDR1 is MNHNY and CDR2 is SVGAGI in the germline V gene (reference sequence). The CDR3, as DNA: TGTGCCAGCAGTTGGGGCGATAAAGAGACCCAGTACTTC. It yields the protein CASSWGDKETQYF.